This T cell receptor (beta chain) derives from a study of blood T cell repertoires in COVID-19. Whole-study context: Acute and convalescent COVID-19 samples came from the United States, Italy and Spain.

All recovered Cohort 3 donors got two negative PCRs, got clearance, or saw symptom resolution. The ends lost 4 bases at V and 4 bases at J; junction bases unmatched: 9. Germline V CDR1 and CDR2: SGHRS, YFSETQ. The CDR3 runs to 15 residues. TCRdb keeps only in-frame clones here, not all; method: immunoSEQ multiplex PCR. The data show 380,000 or so clones, with about 89% seen just once and 1.3% held by the top ten. The chain joins TRBV5-1 to TRBJ1-2; 8 bases are a match to TRBD1. The clonotype comes from a man under 40 who had recovered from COVID-19. Sequenced input: PBMCs or T cells enriched from blood (not recorded which). The CDR3 region has the DNA TGCGCCAGCAGCCTCGCAGGGGGCACGTCCTATGGCTACACCTTC. Protein sequence: CASSLAGGTSYGYTF.